Here is one T cell receptor (beta chain) with its context. This CDR3 has 15 amino acids. The V end lost 5 bases, the J end lost 3 bases, and 14 bases lay between the germline ends. The germline V gene encodes CDR1 SGHAT and CDR2 FQNNGV. The protocol was immunoSEQ multiplex PCR, while the TCRdb copy is restricted to in-frame clones and leaves out a portion. The data hold around 2,000,000 clones, with 85% to 95% observed a single time. This sample is part of a study of shared clonotypes between healthy human individuals. This TCR derives from a man between 18 and 29 years old in good health. The sequencing input was naive CD4+ T cells sorted from blood. The subset: CD45RA+ positively selected. J is TRBJ1-5 and V is TRBV11-2; D may be TRBD1 (6 bases). CDR3 in amino acids: CASSVTGFPNQPQHF. For the CDR3, the DNA is TGTGCCAGCAGCGTAACAGGGTTTCCCAATCAGCCCCAGCATTTT.